This T cell receptor beta chain was observed in a study of T cell clonotyping in hematopoietic cell transplantation. About the study: Recipient samples before transplant were obtained post-cytoreduction.

Germline loops: CDR1 SGHRS, CDR2 YFSETQ. The CDR3 is made up of 15 amino acids. The V end was cut by 2 bases, the J end by 0 bases, with 12 bases between. Specified time point: recipient sample about 28 days before transplant, after cytoreduction. The protocol was immunoSEQ multiplex PCR, while the TCRdb copy is restricted to in-frame clones and leaves out a portion. The sample consists of roughly 29,000 clones, 70% to 75% of them appearing once. This sequence joins TRBV5-1 and TRBJ2-7; perhaps TRBD2 as D (6 bases). The receptor was derived from a man in his fifties or sixties with myelodysplastic syndrome. Some clones in this sample may be carry-over from other donors' samples. The starting material was peripheral blood mononuclear cells, obtained before stem cell transplant. CDR3 in amino acids: CASSFGGASSYEQYF. CDR3 nucleotides: TGCGCCAGCAGCTTCGGCGGGGCCAGCTCCTACGAGCAGTACTTC. The entire variable domain, with the rest obtained from reference TRBV5-1 and TRBJ2-7, is as follows: KAGVTQTPRYLIKTRGQQVTLSCSPISGHRSVSWYQQTPGQGLQFLFEYFSETQRNKGNFPGRFSGRQFSNSRSEMNVSTLELGDSALYLCASSFGGASSYEQYFGPGTRLTVT.